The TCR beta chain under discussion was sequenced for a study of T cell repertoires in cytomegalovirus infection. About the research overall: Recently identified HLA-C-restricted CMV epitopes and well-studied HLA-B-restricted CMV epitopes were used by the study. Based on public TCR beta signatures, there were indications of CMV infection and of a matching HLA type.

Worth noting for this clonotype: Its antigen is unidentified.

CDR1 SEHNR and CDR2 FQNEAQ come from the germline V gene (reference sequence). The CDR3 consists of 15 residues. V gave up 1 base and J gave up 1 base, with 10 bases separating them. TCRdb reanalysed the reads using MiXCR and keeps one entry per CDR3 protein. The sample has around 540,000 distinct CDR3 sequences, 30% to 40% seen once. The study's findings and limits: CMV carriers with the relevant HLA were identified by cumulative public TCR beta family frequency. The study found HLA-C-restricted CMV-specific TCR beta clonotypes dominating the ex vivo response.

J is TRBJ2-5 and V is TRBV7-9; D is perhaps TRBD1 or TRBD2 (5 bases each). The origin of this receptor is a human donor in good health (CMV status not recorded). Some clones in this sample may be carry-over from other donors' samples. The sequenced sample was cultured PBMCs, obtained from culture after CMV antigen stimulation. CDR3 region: CASSLGGPSQETQYF. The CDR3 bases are TGTGCCAGCAGCTTAGGGGGACCGAGCCAAGAGACCCAGTACTTC.